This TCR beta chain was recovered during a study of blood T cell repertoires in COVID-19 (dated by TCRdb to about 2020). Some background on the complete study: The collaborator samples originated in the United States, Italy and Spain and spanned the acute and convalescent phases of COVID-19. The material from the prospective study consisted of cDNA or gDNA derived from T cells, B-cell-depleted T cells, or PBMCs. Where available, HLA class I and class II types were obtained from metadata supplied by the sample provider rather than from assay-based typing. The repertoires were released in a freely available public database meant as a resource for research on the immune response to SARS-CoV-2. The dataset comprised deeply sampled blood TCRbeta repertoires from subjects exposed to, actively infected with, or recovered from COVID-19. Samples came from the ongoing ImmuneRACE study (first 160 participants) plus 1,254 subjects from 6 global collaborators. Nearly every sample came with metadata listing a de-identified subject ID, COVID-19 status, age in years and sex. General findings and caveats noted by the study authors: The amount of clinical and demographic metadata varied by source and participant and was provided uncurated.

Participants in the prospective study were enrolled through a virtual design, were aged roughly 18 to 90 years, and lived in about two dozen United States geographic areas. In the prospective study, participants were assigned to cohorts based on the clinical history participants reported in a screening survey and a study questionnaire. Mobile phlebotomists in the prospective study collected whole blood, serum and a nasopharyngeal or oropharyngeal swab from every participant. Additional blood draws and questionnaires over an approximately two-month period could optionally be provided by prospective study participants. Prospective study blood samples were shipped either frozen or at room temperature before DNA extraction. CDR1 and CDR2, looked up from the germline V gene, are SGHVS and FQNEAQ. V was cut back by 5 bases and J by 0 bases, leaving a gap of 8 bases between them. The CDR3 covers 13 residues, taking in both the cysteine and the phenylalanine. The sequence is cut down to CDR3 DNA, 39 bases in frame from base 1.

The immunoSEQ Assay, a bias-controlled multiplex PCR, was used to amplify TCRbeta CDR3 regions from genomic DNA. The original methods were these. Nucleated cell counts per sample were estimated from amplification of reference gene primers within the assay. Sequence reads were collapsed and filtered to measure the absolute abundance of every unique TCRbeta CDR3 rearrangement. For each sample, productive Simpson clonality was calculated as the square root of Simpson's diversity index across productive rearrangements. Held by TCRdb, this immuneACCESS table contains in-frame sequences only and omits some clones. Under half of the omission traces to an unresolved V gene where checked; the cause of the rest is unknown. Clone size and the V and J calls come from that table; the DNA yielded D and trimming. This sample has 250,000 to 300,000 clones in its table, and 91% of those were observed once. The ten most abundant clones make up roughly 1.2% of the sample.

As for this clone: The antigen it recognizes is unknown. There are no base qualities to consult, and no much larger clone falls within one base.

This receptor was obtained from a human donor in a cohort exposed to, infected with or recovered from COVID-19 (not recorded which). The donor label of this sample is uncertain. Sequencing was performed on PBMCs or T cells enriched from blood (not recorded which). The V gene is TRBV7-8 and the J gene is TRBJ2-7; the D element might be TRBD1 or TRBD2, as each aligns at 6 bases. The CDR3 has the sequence CASSRGHSYEQYF. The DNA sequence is TGTGCCAGCAGCCGGGGGCACTCCTACGAGCAGTACTTC. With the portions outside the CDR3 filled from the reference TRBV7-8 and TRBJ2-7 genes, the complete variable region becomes GAGVSQSPRYKVAKRGQDVALRCDPISGHVSLFWYQQALGQGPEFLTYFQNEAQLDKSGLPSDRFFAERPEGSVSTLKIQRTQQEDSAVYLCASSRGHSYEQYFGPGTRLTVT.